This T cell receptor beta chain was profiled in a study of blood T cell repertoires in COVID-19. Across the study: Sources were T cells, B-cell-depleted T cells, or PBMCs; the material itself was cDNA or gDNA.

As originally analysed: It was from reference gene primer amplification that nucleated cell counts were estimated. The method was immunoSEQ multiplex PCR; TCRdb's version includes in-frame clones alone and lacks a portion of them. V and J calls and clone size are those listed in that table; D and trimming were worked out from the DNA. This sample has approximately 150,000 clones; almost 85% occur once, and the top ten carry more than 1.4%. CDR3 length: 15 residues. Germline CDR1 reads ENHRY; CDR2 reads SYGVKD. V dropped 4 bases and J dropped 2; count of bases not matched to a gene: 5. V is TRBV10-3 and J is TRBJ1-2; 9 nucleotides agree with TRBD1. Sequencing was performed on peripheral blood. The source of this sequence is a man in his 60s with acute or convalescent COVID-19. The CDR3 DNA sequence: TGTGCCATCAGTGGACCGGGACAGGGAAACTATGGCTACACCTTC. It yields the protein CAISGPGQGNYGYTF.